This T cell receptor (beta chain) is drawn from a study of cytomegalovirus exposure and HLA in healthy donors (dated by TCRdb to about 2017). About the investigation overall: An earlier analysis of some 550 of the donors reported 250 to 350 Gb of sequence data and around 120 million unique TCR beta sequences from roughly 200 million T cells. An early release covering roughly 600 HLA-typed donors comprised 300 to 350 gigabases of sequencing data and approximately 85 million unique TCR sequences. Of the roughly 400 genotyped donors, approximately 83% fell in the genetic ancestry cluster associated with self-reported Caucasian donors. The study was designed to test whether signatures of past pathogen exposure could be identified by cataloging public T cell receptors. The study profiled the T cell repertoires of approximately 700 subjects by immunosequencing and related them to cytomegalovirus serostatus. A separate validation cohort of some 130 different subjects was used in addition to the 666-subject first cohort. To predict cytomegalovirus infection status, the study combined high-throughput TCR immunosequencing, statistical association of individual TCRs with disease status, and machine learning. In a later analysis, previously published TCR beta repertoires from several hundred donors were re-analyzed and high-resolution HLA genotyping was added so that TCR occurrence patterns could be studied. In the later analysis, no new phenotypic data were used to find candidate immune exposures; instead, reliance was placed on TCR beta sequences and their occurrence across donors. In an earlier analysis of roughly 540 of the donors, high-throughput TCR beta sequencing was used to judge whether each TCR beta V gene segment behaved as functional or pseudogenic. Donor age, sex, ethnicity and CMV serostatus were compiled alongside the repertoire data. In a later genetic analysis, genome-wide SNP genotypes for about three fifths of the 666 donors were used, and that subset was treated as a discovery cohort. Every repertoire in the discovery cohort had been generated on one and the same sequencing platform. Class I and class II HLA loci were covered by the typing at four-digit resolution. Typing coverage differed by locus: A, B, C, DRB1 and DQB1 were typed in roughly 620-630 donors, DQA1 in 522, DPA1 in approximately 600, and DPB1 in just under 490. Four or five DR-DQ haplotypes were handled as single units for association and clustering, since linkage in the cohort was strong. Among roughly 400 genotyped donors of the cohort, an average of about 220,000 unique TCR beta nucleotide sequences was sequenced per donor, of which roughly 17% were non-productive. Points the paper makes about the study in general: A later genetic analysis associated a missense DCLRE1C variant with V-gene and J-gene trimming of TCR beta chains, and an independent cohort replicated the association. A later genetic analysis reported fewer N-insertions in productive TCRs among donors in an Asian-associated ancestry cluster than the approximately 670-donor mean. In the study, some 180 TCR beta chains were listed as associated with cytomegalovirus. A later analysis found that TCR association rates varied across HLA loci, with DRB1 alleles showing the most associated TCRs and HLA-C alleles the fewest. An earlier analysis of 450 to 750 of the donors showed that most TCR beta V segments appeared in productive rearrangements either about 87% or about 30% of the time, which broadly matched IMGT annotations. The sequencing pipeline was judged likely to have produced a cluster of highly shared sequence variants as a technical artifact. A further reported finding was that TCR beta sequences accurately predicted the HLA-A and HLA-B alleles for most subjects in the first cohort. Strong co-occurrence of HLA alleles, especially DR and DQ, made assigning TCR associations to individual alleles difficult. Sequencing depth was assumed to be roughly uniform across donors in the presence/absence analyses, though that assumption may not hold. Because HLA typing was unavailable for some donors at each locus, only the typed subset was used in association tests. A later analysis reported that several top co-occurrence clusters appeared linked to parvovirus B19, influenza, CMV and Epstein-Barr virus. Specific HLA alleles were associated with around 18,000 TCR beta sequences at a false discovery rate of 0.05 in a later analysis. Immune exposure information for the cohort was limited to CMV serostatus. Correlated functional status among segregating V segments might reflect linkage disequilibrium, but an unknown experimental factor could not be ruled out. Cytomegalovirus status was reported to be diagnosed by the classifier with high specificity and sensitivity in both the original and validation cohorts. This cohort had only TCR beta chains sequenced, and the lack of alpha or paired-chain data limited which features could be detected. It was suggested by the authors that the approach could potentially be generalized to other disease states and immunological phenotypes. Compared with equally common non-associated chains, HLA-associated TCR beta chains in a later analysis were more clonally expanded and had lower generation probabilities. In a later analysis, most CMV-associated TCR beta chains were found to appear HLA-restricted, with HLA associations seemingly driven largely by CMV exposure. Because the 87-base-pair reads could not distinguish some IMGT-functional V segments, including TRBV6-2 and TRBV6-3, those segments were excluded. While some public TCRs were present in many individuals, most TCR sequences turned up only very rarely across donors. Three of the identified cytomegalovirus-associated TCR beta chains were confirmed in vitro to be specific for cytomegalovirus antigens. Because counts were too low, approximately 15 rarely observed V segments, including chromosome 9 orphons, were excluded from the earlier analysis of about 500 of the donors.

The method was the immunoSEQ multiplex PCR assay. The multiplex PCR relied on a mix of 60 forward primers for TCR Vbeta segments and 13 reverse primers for TCR Jbeta segments. A multiplex PCR assay on genomic DNA amplified the CDR3 region of rearranged TCR beta genes. The Illumina HiSeq System was used to sequence the amplified TCR beta libraries as 87-base-pair reads. In the source study's methods: A later analysis tallied around 82 million unique TCR beta chains across the 666 repertoires, and about 12 million of those chains were shared by two or more donors. Raw reads were error-corrected and collapsed into unique sequences by a nearest-neighbor algorithm in which closely related sequences were merged to remove PCR and sequencing errors. CDR3 sequences were aligned to IMGT reference sequences to assign V, D and J gene segments. For a sequence to be retained, at least a six-nucleotide match to both a V gene segment and a J gene segment was required. A rearrangement was called productive if the CDR3 had no stop codons and remained in frame with V and J, and every other rearrangement was called non-productive. CDR3 was defined by IMGT convention, running from the second conserved V-encoded cysteine to the conserved J-encoded phenylalanine. Sequences without an unambiguous match to a single V gene segment were excluded from the earlier analysis of about 600 of the donors. In an earlier analysis of several hundred of the donors, V segments were called functional above 56.7% productive rearrangements and were called segregating when the between-donor standard deviation exceeded 5%. A statistical classification framework was developed to diagnose cytomegalovirus status using the catalog of TCR beta chain sequences. In a later analysis, TCR nucleotide sequences were compared against IMGT/GENE-DB human TR gene sequences so that V and J genes could be assigned. The TCRdist pipeline was used in a later analysis to assign CDR3 sequences and most-parsimonious VDJ recombination scenarios. In a later analysis, every TCR beta chain was defined by the combination of its CDR3 amino acid sequence and its V-gene family, and reads without a unique V-gene family were dropped. To address suspected cross-contamination and a sequencing artifact, a later analysis removed approximately 590 highly shared, low-generation-probability nucleotide sequences. In a later analysis, a clonal expansion index for each public chain was calculated from normalized within-repertoire ranks of inferred template counts. In a later analysis, generation probabilities were computed using a VDJ recombination model fitted to out-of-frame rearrangements, and the results were checked against IGoR. In a later analysis, TCR-TCR, TCR-HLA and TCR-CMV co-occurrence was scored with hypergeometric tests, and a repertoire-size bias correction was applied to TCR pairs. False discovery rates were estimated in a later analysis by permuting HLA or CMV assignments 20 times. In a later analysis, co-occurring TCRs were grouped using DBSCAN, with TCRdist sequence similarity added in when clustering inside HLA-allele-positive subsets. For co-occurrence clustering, repertoires with fewer than 30,000 or more than 120,000 public chains were excluded, along with a handful of repertoires with anomalous nucleotide sharing. In its TCRdb copy, this immuneACCESS table keeps in-frame sequences only and misses some clones. Where compared with another copy, unresolved V genes explain less than half of these, and the others have no known cause. That table furnishes V, J and clone size, whereas the DNA furnished D and trimming. Here the sample has some 96,000 clones; around 77% occur a single time. The ten top clones hold roughly 8% of the sample.

The cohort was made up of 500 to 800 healthy bone marrow donors. Cohort members were all nominally healthy when sampled, although unrecorded immune exposures were likely present. The donor was CMV seronegative and belonged to the group of 352 seronegative cohort members. A peripheral blood sample was collected from each donor, and TCR beta sequencing was performed on peripheral blood mononuclear cells. Genomic DNA extraction from the blood cell samples was performed with the Qiagen DNeasy Blood Extraction Kit. For CDR1 and CDR2, the germline V gene (reference sequence) lists LNHDA and SQIVND. At the junction V is shortened by 4 bases and J by 1 base, with 11 bases in between. The CDR3 holds 15 amino acids from the cysteine to the phenylalanine. The retained sequence is limited to the CDR3, 45 bases, with the frame set at the first base. Remarks on this clone: This receptor's antigen is unknown. No qualities accompany the bases; no much larger clone lies one base away.

The V gene is TRBV19 and the J gene is TRBJ1-5; the D region possibly corresponds to TRBD1 (6 bases align). This clonotype originated in a female donor in good health and CMV-seronegative. The specimen sequenced was PBMCs. The CDR3 region: CASSKLTGSNQPQHF. The nucleotide sequence reads TGTGCCAGTAGTAAATTAACAGGGAGCAATCAGCCCCAGCATTTT.